These 14 T cell receptor beta chains were all obtained from the same sample, sequenced in a study of blood T cells in healthy people across ages. A second 7 to 11 cycle PCR used barcoded and J-beta primers. From the 5' RACE reads, TCRdb called clonotypes with MiXCR, one entry per CDR3 protein. Of about 1.5 million distinct CDR3 sequences detected, roughly 43% appear once; the ten largest clones hold approximately 4%. The sample was blood. These receptors were taken from a woman between 18 and 29 years old in good health.

This clonotype was seen only a few times. This chain joins TRBV27 and TRBJ2-7, with 9 bases identical to TRBD1. Trimming took 3 bases from V and 10 from J; bases not matched to a gene: 10. The CDR3 loop spans 14 amino acids. Germline CDR1 and CDR2: MNHEY and SMNVEV (reference sequence). The CDR3 region is CASSFSDRGIGQYF. The DNA of the CDR3 is TGTGCCAGCAGTTTTTCTGACAGGGGGATCGGACAGTACTTC.

The chain is built from TRBV20-1 and TRBJ2-7; D call uncertain. V was pared by 1 base and J by 0 bases, with 10 bases between. This CDR3 has 14 residues. Germline lookup yields CDR1 DFQATT and CDR2 SNEGSKA (reference sequence). The DNA of the CDR3 is TGCAGTGCTAGAGGTGGGCGGAGCTCCTACGAGCAGTACTTC. Protein sequence: CSARGGRSSYEQYF.

The chain combines TRBV7-8 with TRBJ2-7; D not resolved. The CDR3 runs to 13 residues. The V and J ends lost 4 bases and 6 bases respectively, with 13 bases between them. CDR1 is SGHVS, CDR2 FQNEAQ, per germline. CDR3 residues: CASSSLSRSEQYF. In DNA, the CDR3 is TGTGCCAGCAGCTCACTGTCAAGGTCCGAGCAGTACTTC. The whole variable domain, remainder taken from reference TRBV7-8 and TRBJ2-7, is GAGVSQSPRYKVAKRGQDVALRCDPISGHVSLFWYQQALGQGPEFLTYFQNEAQLDKSGLPSDRFFAERPEGSVSTLKIQRTQQEDSAVYLCASSSLSRSEQYFGPGTRLTVT.

The chain uses TRBV6-6 and TRBJ1-2, with no clear D. The CDR3 contains 14 residues. With 0 bases removed from V and 4 bases from J, the gap between germline ends came to 9 bases. Germline lookup yields CDR1 MNHNY and CDR2 SVGAGI (reference sequence). The chain's CDR3 is CASSYSKGGYGYTF. As DNA, the CDR3 is TGTGCCAGCAGTTACTCGAAGGGTGGCTATGGCTACACCTTC.

V gene TRBV9 combines with J gene TRBJ2-3; D may be TRBD1 or TRBD2 (5 bases each). Trimming took off 1 base at V and 4 bases at J, with 16 bases between the two ends. CDR3 length equals 16 residues. Per germline, CDR1 SGDLS and CDR2 YYNGEE. CDR3 region: CASSVSPGARPDTQYF. For the CDR3, the DNA is TGTGCCAGCAGCGTATCCCCCGGGGCGAGGCCAGATACGCAGTATTTT.

The chain combines TRBV10-1 with TRBJ1-2; the D gene is possibly TRBD1 (6 bases). The CDR3 contains 13 residues. Germline CDR1 WNHNN, CDR2 SYGVQD (reference sequence). V lost 1 base and J 8 bases, leaving 11 bases between the germline ends. CDR3 DNA: TGCGCCAGCAGTGAGTTATGGGACACCGGCTACACCTTC. As protein: CASSELWDTGYTF.

The rearrangement joins TRBV20-1 to TRBJ1-1, with D possibly TRBD1 on 6 matching bases. CDR3 size: 14 residues. Germline V gives CDR1 DFQATT, CDR2 SNEGSKA (reference sequence). Trimming pared 1 base from V and 4 bases from J, leaving 13 bases between. Here the CDR3 reads CSARAPGVGTEAFF. The CDR3 DNA is TGCAGTGCTAGAGCTCCAGGGGTCGGCACTGAAGCTTTCTTT.

This clonotype was picked up a small number of times. The V call is TRBV10-3, the J call TRBJ1-5, with D maybe TRBD1 (5 bases). Germline V gene lookup returns CDR1 ENHRY and CDR2 SYGVKD. The ends were cut back, 3 bases at V and 6 bases at J, with 12 bases in the middle. This CDR3 region has 14 residues. In DNA form, the CDR3 reads TGTGCCATCAGTGACACGGGGCCGGGTCAGCCCCAGCATTTT. Translated, it gives CAISDTGPGQPQHF.

This clonotype was observed a handful of times. The chain links TRBV6-2 or TRBV6-3 to TRBJ2-1; 7 nucleotides align to TRBD2. The CDR3 has 11 amino acids. Germline V gene data show CDR1 as MNHEY and CDR2 as SVGEGT. The V gene end was trimmed by 4 bases and the J gene end by 12 bases; junction bases not matched to a gene: 3. The CDR3 sequence is CASSSGGGQFF. CDR3 sequence (DNA): TGTGCCAGCAGTTCGGGGGGTGGGCAGTTCTTC.

This clonotype occurred a few times. The rearrangement links TRBV6-5 to TRBJ2-1; perhaps TRBD1 as D (5 bases). Germline-derived CDR1 and CDR2 are MNHEY and SVGAGI. This CDR3 has 15 residues. Deletions cut 2 bases from V and 6 bases from J, with 14 bases between. This CDR3 reads CASSYARVYPNEQFF. The CDR3 DNA reads TGTGCCAGCAGTTACGCCAGGGTCTATCCCAATGAGCAGTTCTTC.

This clonotype has only a few counts. The chain joins TRBV3-1 to TRBJ2-1; 7 positions agree with TRBD2. Germline loops: CDR1 LGHDT, CDR2 YNNKEL (reference sequence). The CDR3 runs 16 residues. After removal of 2 bases from V and 3 bases from J, the junction contained 7 bases not matched to a gene. The CDR3 DNA follows: TGTGCCAGCAGCCAACCGTTCCCTAGCGGCTACAATGAGCAGTTCTTC. Translated: CASSQPFPSGYNEQFF.

The chain combines TRBV6-1 with TRBJ2-6; 11 nucleotides line up with TRBD1. CDR1 MNHNS and CDR2 SASEGT come from the germline V gene. This CDR3 is built from 17 residues. J lost 2 bases, V lost 5 bases, and 5 bases had no gene match. The CDR3 loop reads CASSQPGQGAGANVLTF. The DNA of the CDR3 is TGTGCCAGCAGTCAACCGGGACAGGGGGCTGGGGCCAACGTCCTGACTTTC.

The J gene is TRBJ2-7, the V gene TRBV27, with D perhaps given as TRBD1 or TRBD2 (5 bases each). Looked up from germline, CDR1 is MNHEY and CDR2 is SMNVEV (reference sequence). V lost 4 bases and J 2 bases, leaving 15 bases between the germline ends. The CDR3 runs to 15 residues. The CDR3 protein is CASSSSGTVTYEQYF. Here the CDR3 DNA reads TGTGCCAGCAGTTCCTCCGGGACCGTGACCTACGAGCAGTACTTC.

This clonotype occurred a few times. The gene calls are TRBV9 and TRBJ2-5, with unresolved D. CDR1 and CDR2 (germline): SGDLS, YYNGEE. The V gene lost 0 bases and the J gene lost 7 bases, with 19 bases spanning the gap. This CDR3 is built from 16 residues. CDR3 amino acids: CASSVDPGFELVTQYF. DNA of the CDR3: TGTGCCAGCAGCGTAGATCCGGGCTTCGAGTTGGTGACCCAGTACTTC.